Detailed here is one T cell receptor beta chain. The data were produced by immunoSEQ multiplex PCR, yet TCRdb's version contains in-frame clones alone and is incomplete. The sample shows tens of thousands of clones, just over 90% of them seen only once. This sample is drawn from a study of cytomegalovirus exposure and HLA in healthy donors. Overall study: Later analysis reported that the roughly 130 validation repertoires shared the platform of the 600 to 750 first-cohort repertoires.

Sequencing was done on a sample of PBMCs. The origin of this receptor is a woman between 18 and 29 years old in good health and CMV-seronegative.

Here the CDR3 DNA reads TGTGCCAGCAGCTTACAGGGCCCGAAGGGCTACACCTTC. The encoded protein is CASSLQGPKGYTF. V is TRBV5-4 and J is TRBJ1-2; weak D call: TRBD1 (6 bases). V lost 2 bases, J lost 8 bases, and 13 bases lay in between. Per germline, CDR1 SGHNT and CDR2 YYREEE (reference sequence). The length of the CDR3 is 13 residues.